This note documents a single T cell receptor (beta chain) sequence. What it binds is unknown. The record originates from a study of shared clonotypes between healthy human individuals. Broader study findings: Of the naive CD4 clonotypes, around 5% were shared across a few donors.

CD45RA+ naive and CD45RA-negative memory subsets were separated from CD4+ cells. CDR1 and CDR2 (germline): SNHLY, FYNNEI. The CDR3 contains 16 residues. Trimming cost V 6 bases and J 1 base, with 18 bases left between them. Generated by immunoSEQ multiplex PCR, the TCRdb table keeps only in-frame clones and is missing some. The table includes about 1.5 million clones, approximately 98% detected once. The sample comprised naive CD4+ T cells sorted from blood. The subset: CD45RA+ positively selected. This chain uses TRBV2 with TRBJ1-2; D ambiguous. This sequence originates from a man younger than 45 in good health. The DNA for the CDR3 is TGTGCCAGCAGGCCCCTGGCGGGAATCAGTAACTATGGCTACACCTTC. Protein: CASRPLAGISNYGYTF.